This record looks at one T cell receptor beta chain sequence and its context. This clone's antigen is unknown. No quality values exist for individual bases; no much larger clone is one base distant. For sequencing of the TCRbeta CDR3 region, genomic DNA was extracted from the sorted cells. TCRbeta CDR3 regions were sequenced using the immunoSEQ Assay. TCRdb's version of the immuneACCESS table is confined to in-frame rearrangements and falls short of the full clone set. An unresolved V gene accounts for under half of the shortfall where checked; the remainder is of unknown origin. A total of 55,000 to 70,000 clones appear in this sample, 70% to 85% of them only once. Around 2.4% of the sample is held by the ten biggest clonotypes. The germline V gene encodes CDR1 MNHNS and CDR2 SASEGT. V and J are truncated by 7 bases and 5 bases respectively, leaving an intervening sequence of 9 bases. From the cysteine up to the phenylalanine, the CDR3 has a length of 11 residues. Solely the CDR3 DNA is kept, with 33 bases framed from the first base.

This sample was included in a study of OX40 agonist ivuxolimab in advanced cancers. Some background on the complete study: Ivuxolimab was a fully human IgG2 agonistic monoclonal antibody targeting the costimulatory receptor OX40 (CD134). Intravenous ivuxolimab was administered to patients every 2 weeks at six dose levels: 0.01, 0.1, 0.3, 1.5, 3 and 10 mg/kg. Of the roughly 53 patients in dose escalation, about 20 had hepatocellular carcinoma, around 15 had melanoma, 9 had renal cell carcinoma and 9 had head and neck cancer. In the dose-escalation cohort, around four fifths of patients were male, and the mean age was roughly 60 years with a range of about 20 to 90. Prior anti-PD-1, anti-PD-L1 or anti-CTLA-4 therapy was permitted, and checkpoint inhibitors had been received by approximately 39% of dose-escalation patients. Three dose-escalation patients achieved partial responses, one with hepatocellular carcinoma and two with cutaneous melanoma. Peripheral TCRbeta sequencing was intended to test whether TCR sequence diversity was altered and clonal T-cell expansion was caused by ivuxolimab. The monotherapy dose-escalation portion (N of about 57 patients) of the phase I ivuxolimab trial is reported in the paper.

Summary of the overall study and its limitations: At doses of 0.1 to 3.0 mg/kg, clonal expansion of both CD4+ and CD8+ T cells in blood was seen between baseline and week 6. In the 0.1-3.0 mg/kg groups, partial responders were among the patients with the lowest normalized peripheral clonal expansion, particularly in CD8+ T cells. Low levels of normalized T-cell clonal expansion were also shown by some nonresponding patients. After ivuxolimab, CD8+ T cells had more expanded clones than CD4+ T cells on average. The antigen specificity of the peripheral T cells that underwent clonal expansion was not determined.

The trial excluded patients who had a history of autoimmune disease or who were on systemic immunosuppression. Peripheral blood for TCR sequencing was drawn from every dose cohort at baseline, at cycle 4 day 1 and at cycle 7 day 1. The samples were taken from a phase I, first-in-human, multicenter, open-label dose-escalation trial of ivuxolimab. Adults with locally advanced or metastatic melanoma, renal cell carcinoma, hepatocellular carcinoma or head and neck squamous cell carcinoma were enrolled in the trial. Before TCR sequencing, CD4+ T cells and CD8+ T cells were sorted from peripheral blood as separate populations.

The sequence is built from TRBV6-1 and TRBJ2-7, with an unclear D gene assignment. The receptor was isolated from an adult with an advanced solid tumor such as melanoma, head and neck, liver or kidney cancer. The sequenced sample was CD4+ or CD8+ T cells sorted from blood, obtained in a trial of the OX40 agonist ivuxolimab. The sequenced DNA: TGTGCCAGCACCTTCAGAGACGAGCAGTACTTC. Its product reads: CASTFRDEQYF.